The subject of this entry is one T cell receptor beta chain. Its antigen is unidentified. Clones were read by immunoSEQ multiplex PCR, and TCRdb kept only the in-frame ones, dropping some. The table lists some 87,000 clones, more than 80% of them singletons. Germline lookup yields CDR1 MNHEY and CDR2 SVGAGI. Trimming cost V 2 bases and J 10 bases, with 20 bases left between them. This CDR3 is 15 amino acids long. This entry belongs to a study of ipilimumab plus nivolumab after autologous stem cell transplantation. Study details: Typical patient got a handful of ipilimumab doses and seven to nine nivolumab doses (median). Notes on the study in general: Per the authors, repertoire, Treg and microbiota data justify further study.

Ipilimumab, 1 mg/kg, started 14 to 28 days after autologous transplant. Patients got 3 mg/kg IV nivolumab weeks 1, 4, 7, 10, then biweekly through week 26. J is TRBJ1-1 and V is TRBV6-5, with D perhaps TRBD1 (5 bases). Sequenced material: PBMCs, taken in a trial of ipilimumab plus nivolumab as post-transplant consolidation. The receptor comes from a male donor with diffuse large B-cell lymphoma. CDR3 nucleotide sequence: TGTGCCAGCAGTTACATGGGTGGGCAGGGCGAAGGAGCTTTCTTT. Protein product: CASSYMGGQGEGAFF.